This T cell receptor (beta chain) is from a study of blood T cell repertoires in COVID-19. Study overall: The samples span acute and convalescent COVID-19 from the United States, Italy and Spain. In each case, the material was cDNA or gDNA derived from T cells, B-cell-depleted T cells, or PBMCs.

Authors' processing steps: Estimates of nucleated cell counts were drawn from the amplification of reference gene primers. The repertoire was sequenced with immunoSEQ multiplex PCR; TCRdb's copy has only in-frame clones and lacks some. That table is the source of V, J and clone size, and D and trimming were worked out from the DNA. The table has under 400,000 clones, over 75% seen once. The CDR3 length is 15 residues. Per the germline V gene, CDR1 is MDHEN and CDR2 is SYDVKM. V lost 2 bases, J lost 6 bases, and 6 bases stayed unmatched. Participants were placed into cohorts based on the clinical history they reported.

The origin of this receptor is a middle-aged man in a cohort exposed to, infected with or recovered from COVID-19 (not recorded which). This chain uses TRBV28 with TRBJ2-3, with 9 bases lining up with TRBD2. Sequenced sample: PBMCs or T cells enriched from blood (not recorded which). The DNA for the CDR3 is TGTGCCAGCAGTTTAATAGCGGGAGATTATGATACGCAGTATTTT. This codes for CASSLIAGDYDTQYF. Drawing the rest from reference TRBV28 and TRBJ2-3, the complete variable domain is DVKVTQSSRYLVKRTGEKVFLECVQDMDHENMFWYRQDPGLGLRLIYFSYDVKMKEKGDIPEGYSVSREKKERFSLILESASTNQTSMYLCASSLIAGDYDTQYFGPGTRLTVL.